These T cell receptor beta chains were read from a single sample in a study of T cell changes during pregnancy in multiple sclerosis. The repertoire was sequenced with immunoSEQ multiplex PCR; TCRdb's copy has only in-frame clones and lacks some. Of under 110,000 clones listed, more than 90% were seen once; the top ten hold around 3.2%. The specimen comprised peripheral blood, sampled in the second trimester of pregnancy. Source of these receptors: a female donor with multiple sclerosis, enrolled in a pregnancy study. CDR3s include the opening cysteine and the closing phenylalanine or tryptophan. A D gene is named only where the DNA matches it firmly. The size entry is marked missing in some rows and otherwise reads once, few, many or a size class.

d_call | clone_size | j_call | v_call | cdr3_aa | cdr3_nt
NA | NA | TRBJ1-5 | TRBV27 | CTSSLTLGVQPQHF | TGTACCAGCAGTTTAACCTTGGGCGTTCAGCCCCAGCATTTT
NA | NA | TRBJ1-3 | TRBV28 | CASSPMRGAPRETGNTIYF | TGTGCCAGCAGTCCAATGCGAGGTGCCCCGAGGGAAACTGGAAACACCATATATTTT
NA | NA | TRBJ2-5 | TRBV5-1 | CASSMGQAGETQYF | TGCGCCAGCAGCATGGGTCAGGCAGGGGAGACCCAGTACTTC
NA | NA | TRBJ2-4 | TRBV5-6 | CASSLGGGVFGIQYF | TGTGCCAGCAGCTTGGGTGGGGGCGTTTTTGGCATTCAGTACTTC
NA | NA | TRBJ1-1 | TRBV6-6 | CASSTGGNTEAFF | TGTGCCAGCTCGACCGGGGGGAACACTGAAGCTTTCTTT
NA | NA | TRBJ2-1 | TRBV29-1 | CSVILGANEQFF | TGCAGCGTTATCCTTGGGGCTAATGAGCAGTTCTTC
NA | NA | TRBJ2-7 | TRBV14 | CASSLRSGGDLRSHEQYF | TGTGCCAGCAGCCTAAGATCCGGGGGAGACCTTCGGTCCCACGAGCAGTACTTC
TRBD1 | NA | TRBJ1-4 | TRBV2 | CASRGGQGNEKLFF | TGTGCCAGCAGGGGGGGACAGGGGAATGAAAAACTGTTTTTT
NA | NA | TRBJ2-2 | TRBV7-8 | CASSPQGPPTGELFF | TGTGCCAGCAGCCCTCAGGGTCCCCCCACCGGGGAGCTGTTTTTT
NA | NA | TRBJ2-5 | TRBV29-1 | CSVEDLQDIYQETQYF | TGCAGCGTTGAAGATCTTCAGGACATATACCAAGAGACCCAGTACTTC
NA | NA | TRBJ2-2 | TRBV19 | CASNFGSEELFF | TGTGCCAGTAACTTCGGGTCGGAGGAGCTGTTTTTT
NA | NA | TRBJ2-2 | TRBV27 | CASSLSTGRYTGELFF | TGTGCCAGCAGCCTCTCGACAGGCCGTTACACCGGGGAGCTGTTTTTT
TRBD1 | NA | TRBJ1-6 | TRBV6-5 | CASSNTGGGSPLHF | TGTGCCAGCAGCAATACAGGGGGCGGTTCACCCCTCCACTTT
TRBD1 | NA | TRBJ1-2 | TRBV5-6 | CASSSVGQDYGYTF | TGTGCCAGCAGCTCCGTCGGACAGGACTATGGCTACACCTTC
NA | NA | TRBJ2-2 | TRBV7-9 | CASSLGLRYTGELFF | TGTGCCAGCAGCTTAGGTCTTCGGTACACCGGGGAGCTGTTTTTT
NA | NA | TRBJ1-1 | TRBV7-2 | CASSLGNSPATEAFF | TGTGCCAGCAGCTTAGGAAACAGCCCAGCCACTGAAGCTTTCTTT
NA | once | TRBJ2-7 | TRBV7-8 | CASSSALGGYEQYF | TGTGCCAGCAGCTCCGCCTTAGGGGGCTACGAGCAGTACTTC
TRBD2 | NA | TRBJ2-5 | TRBV19 | CASRNLAGGSQETQYF | TGTGCCAGTAGGAATCTAGCGGGAGGATCGCAAGAGACCCAGTACTTC
NA | NA | TRBJ2-7 | TRBV5-5 | CASSTGTSPGDEQYF | TGTGCCAGCAGTACGGGGACCTCGCCAGGGGACGAGCAGTACTTC
NA | NA | TRBJ2-6 | TRBV6-6 | CASSYPSSSGANVLTF | TGTGCCAGCAGTTACCCTAGTTCGTCTGGGGCCAACGTCCTGACTTTC
NA | NA | TRBJ1-3 | TRBV28 | CASSFDYSGNTIYF | TGTGCCAGCAGTTTCGACTACTCTGGAAACACCATATATTTT
NA | NA | TRBJ2-2 | TRBV5-4 | CASSREHSTGELFF | TGTGCCAGCAGCCGGGAACATTCCACCGGGGAGCTGTTTTTT
TRBD1 | few | TRBJ1-2 | TRBV27 | CASSIRPGQGSAGYTF | TGTGCCAGCAGTATCAGACCAGGACAGGGATCGGCGGGCTACACCTTC
NA | NA | TRBJ2-6 | TRBV5-1 | CASSLARDTLRSGANVLTF | TGCGCCAGCAGCTTGGCCAGGGACACCCTGCGCTCTGGGGCCAACGTCCTGACTTTC
NA | once | TRBJ2-4 | TRBV21-1 | CASSTDRGLAKNIQYF | TGTGCCAGCAGCACTGACAGGGGCCTAGCCAAAAACATTCAGTACTTC
NA | NA | TRBJ1-1 | TRBV29-1 | CSVELRGSGEAFF | TGCAGCGTTGAACTTCGGGGGTCGGGGGAAGCTTTCTTT
TRBD1 | NA | TRBJ1-1 | TRBV29-1 | CSVDVQGAVEAFF | TGCAGCGTTGATGTCCAGGGGGCCGTTGAAGCTTTCTTT
TRBD2 | NA | TRBJ2-3 | TRBV4-3 | CASSQDFPAGLAGGPTDTQYF | TGCGCCAGCAGCCAAGACTTCCCGGCCGGACTAGCGGGAGGGCCGACAGATACGCAGTATTTT
NA | NA | TRBJ1-5 | TRBV27 | CASSPDRPNQPQHF | TGTGCCAGCAGCCCGGACAGACCCAATCAGCCCCAGCATTTT
TRBD2 | NA | TRBJ2-2 | TRBV9 | CASSPGGNTGELFF | TGTGCCAGCAGCCCGGGGGGGAACACCGGGGAGCTGTTTTTT
NA | once | TRBJ1-2 | TRBV6-5 | CASSPFNYGYTF | TGTGCCAGCAGTCCATTCAACTATGGCTACACCTTC
NA | NA | TRBJ2-1 | TRBV11-3 | CASSFDYSDEQFF | TGTGCCAGCAGCTTTGATTATTCGGATGAGCAGTTCTTC